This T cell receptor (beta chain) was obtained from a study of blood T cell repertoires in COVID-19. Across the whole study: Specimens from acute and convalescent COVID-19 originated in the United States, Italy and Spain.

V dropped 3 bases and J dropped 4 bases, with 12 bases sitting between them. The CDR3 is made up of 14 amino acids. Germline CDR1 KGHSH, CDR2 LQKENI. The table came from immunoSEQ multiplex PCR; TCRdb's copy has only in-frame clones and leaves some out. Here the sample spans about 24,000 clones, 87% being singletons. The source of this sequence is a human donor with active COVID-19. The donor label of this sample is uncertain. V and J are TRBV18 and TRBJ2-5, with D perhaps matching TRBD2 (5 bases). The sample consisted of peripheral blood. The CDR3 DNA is TGTGCCAGCTCACCCGACAAAGAGGGAGAGACCCAGTACTTC. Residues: CASSPDKEGETQYF.